One and the same sample provided the 18 T cell receptor beta chains below, sequenced in a study of blood T cell repertoires in COVID-19. Produced via immunoSEQ multiplex PCR; TCRdb's table is partial and in-frame only. The sample consists of 210,000 or so clones, 75% to 85% of them appearing once. Sequencing used peripheral blood. Receptor source: a man aged 45-65 years with COVID-19, enrolled during active disease.

This sequence joins TRBV5-4 and TRBJ2-1, with 7 bases matching TRBD2. CDR1 and CDR2 from the germline V gene are SGHNT and YYREEE (reference sequence). V gave up 1 base and J gave up 3 bases; unmatched junction bases: 7. The CDR3 length is 16 residues. CDR3 in amino acids: CASSLLAGTIYNEQFF. The CDR3 bases are TGTGCCAGCAGCTTGTTAGCGGGCACGATCTACAATGAGCAGTTCTTC.

The chain couples TRBV13 to TRBJ2-5, with TRBD1 identical over 7 bases. V lost 0 bases to trimming and J lost 3 bases; unmatched junction nucleotides: 1. The germline V gene encodes CDR1 PRHDT and CDR2 FYEKMQ (reference sequence). The CDR3 totals 14 residues. The CDR3 nucleotides are TGTGCCAGCAGCTTAGGCGGGACAGAAGAGACCCAGTACTTC. It encodes CASSLGGTEETQYF.

This chain's CDR3 is CASKGTGGSYNEQFF. Here the CDR3 DNA reads TGTGCCAGCAAAGGGACAGGGGGGTCCTACAATGAGCAGTTCTTC. V and J are TRBV2 and TRBJ2-1; 11 bases line up with TRBD1. J was trimmed by 1 base and V by 7 bases; bases with no gene match: 3. This CDR3 has 15 amino acids. Germline assignment: CDR1 SNHLY and CDR2 FYNNEI.

This chain links TRBV5-6 with TRBJ1-5, with a tentative D call TRBD1 (6 bases). Trimming removed 1 base from V and 6 bases from J, with 14 bases in between. Germline loops: CDR1 SGHDT, CDR2 YYEEEE. This CDR3 spans 15 amino acids. The CDR3 bases are TGTGCCAGCAGCTTGAGGCAGGGGAGGGGTCAGCCCCAGCATTTT. Its translation: CASSLRQGRGQPQHF.

V and J are TRBV28 and TRBJ1-2, with a weak D call TRBD1 (5 bases). Deletions cut 11 bases from V and 3 bases from J, with 13 bases between. The CDR3 has 12 amino acids. The germline V gene has CDR1 MDHEN and CDR2 SYDVKM. This CDR3 is CAAERGDYGYTF. CDR3 bases: TGTGCCGCGGAACGGGGGGACTATGGCTACACCTTC.

The chain has TRBV28 and TRBJ2-1, with 9 bases that match TRBD1. Germline lookup yields CDR1 MDHEN and CDR2 SYDVKM. The CDR3 contains 15 residues. V was clipped by 5 bases and J by 10 bases; unmatched bases: 12. CDR3 protein: CASSLRRTGVGEQFF. CDR3 sequence (DNA): TGTGCCAGCAGTCTCCGGAGGACAGGGGTCGGGGAGCAGTTCTTC. The full variable domain, with the rest looked up from reference TRBV28 and TRBJ2-1, is DVKVTQSSRYLVKRTGEKVFLECVQDMDHENMFWYRQDPGLGLRLIYFSYDVKMKEKGDIPEGYSVSREKKERFSLILESASTNQTSMYLCASSLRRTGVGEQFFGPGTRLTVL.

This clone has just one count. CDR3 region: CASSPGSIGPYEQYF. CDR3 nucleotides: TGTGCCAGCTCACCAGGGTCGATTGGGCCCTACGAGCAGTACTTC. This sequence joins TRBV18 and TRBJ2-7; D remains unclear. V lost 2 bases to trimming and J lost 2 bases, with 13 bases between them. The germline V gene has CDR1 KGHSH and CDR2 LQKENI. The CDR3 is 15 amino acids.

The chain carries TRBV6-5 and TRBJ2-5; a possible D gene is TRBD2 (5 bases). Germline values: CDR1 MNHEY, CDR2 SVGAGI. Trimming took off 7 bases at V and 2 bases at J, with 14 bases between the two ends. This CDR3 is 14 amino acids long. As DNA, the CDR3 is TGTGCCAGCATGGTAGGACTGATACAAGAGACCCAGTACTTC. Its protein is CASMVGLIQETQYF.

In the case of this clone: Compared with germline, one end of the junction differs, possibly owing to a read error. This rearrangement joins TRBV5-6 to TRBJ1-6; no clear D. Germline assignment: CDR1 SGHDT and CDR2 YYEEEE. This CDR3 comprises 12 residues. The chain's CDR3 is CASSFSGREVRF. CDR3 nucleotides: TGTGCCAGCAGCTTCTCTGGCAGAGAGGTCCGCTTT.

The rearrangement links TRBV6-5 to TRBJ2-7; the match to TRBD1 covers 10 bases. There are 15 residues in the CDR3. With 5 bases clipped from V and 4 bases from J, the junction kept 8 bases outside the gene matches. Germline CDR1 MNHEY, CDR2 SVGAGI. The CDR3: CASSIRTGGFYEQYF. Written as DNA, the CDR3 is TGTGCCAGCAGTATAAGGACAGGGGGATTTTACGAGCAGTACTTC.

This clone was seen only a few times. This chain uses TRBV7-2 with TRBJ1-4, with 11 bases aligning to TRBD1. After removal of 0 bases from V and 7 bases from J, the junction contained 4 bases not matched to a gene. Germline loops: CDR1 SGHTA, CDR2 FQGNSA. The CDR3 covers 16 residues. CDR3 loop: CASSLAPGQGVEKLFF. CDR3 coding DNA: TGTGCCAGCAGCTTAGCCCCGGGACAGGGGGTTGAAAAACTGTTTTTT. Full variable domain (remainder filled in from reference TRBV7-2 and TRBJ1-4): GAGVSQSPSNKVTEKGKDVELRCDPISGHTALYWYRQSLGQGLEFLIYFQGNSAPDKSGLPSDRFSAERTGGSVSTLTIQRTQQEDSAVYLCASSLAPGQGVEKLFFGSGTQLSVL.

The chain has TRBV7-9 and TRBJ1-3; D not resolved. V was trimmed by 4 bases and J by 2 bases, leaving 6 bases between them. Germline lookup yields CDR1 SEHNR and CDR2 FQNEAQ (reference sequence). The CDR3 length is 13 residues. CDR3 region: CASSSGAGNTIYF. CDR3 bases: TGTGCCAGCAGCTCGGGAGCTGGAAACACCATATATTTT.

The chain uses TRBV30 and TRBJ1-2; D remains unclear. V lost 0 bases and J 3 bases, leaving 8 bases between the germline ends. Germline-derived CDR1 and CDR2 are GTSNPN and SVGIG (reference sequence). This CDR3 contains 13 residues. Here the CDR3 DNA reads TGTGCCTGGAGTGTCGCACAGCACTATGGCTACACCTTC. It is translated as CAWSVAQHYGYTF.

The J gene is TRBJ1-5, the V gene TRBV19; the D gene is possibly TRBD1 (5 bases). Trimming stripped 7 bases from V and 9 bases from J, with 16 bases between. This CDR3 spans 13 amino acids. Per germline, CDR1 LNHDA and CDR2 SQIVND (reference sequence). The CDR3 sequence: CASTGQGLWPQHF. CDR3 DNA: TGTGCCAGTACAGGGCAGGGACTTTGGCCCCAGCATTTT.

This rearrangement joins TRBV9 to TRBJ1-5; the match to TRBD1 covers 11 bases. V shed 4 bases, J shed 7 bases, and the junction held 10 bases outside the gene matches. From germline, CDR1 is SGDLS and CDR2 YYNGEE. The CDR3 has 16 amino acids. The CDR3 DNA sequence: TGTGCCAGCAGCTCACGGACAGGGGGCGAGGACCAGCCCCAGCATTTT. Its protein product is CASSSRTGGEDQPQHF. Full variable domain (outside the CDR3, taken from reference TRBV9 and TRBJ1-5): DSGVTQTPKHLITATGQRVTLRCSPRSGDLSVYWYQQSLDQGLQFLIQYYNGEERAKGNILERFSAQQFPDLHSELNLSSLELGDSALYFCASSSRTGGEDQPQHFGDGTRLSIL.

V and J are TRBV12-3 or TRBV12-4 and TRBJ1-1; tentatively, D is TRBD1 (6 bases). V lost 3 bases, J lost 13 bases, and 18 bases lay in between. The CDR3 contains 13 residues. The CDR3 region has the DNA TGTGCCAGCAGTTTGACACAGGGATCGAAGTATTTCTTT. It codes for CASSLTQGSKYFF.

There are a few counts of this clone. The chain employs TRBV7-9 and TRBJ2-7; 7 nucleotides agree with TRBD1. CDR1 is SEHNR, CDR2 FQNEAQ, per germline (reference sequence). The ends lost 4 bases at V and 0 bases at J; junction bases unmatched: 12. The length of the CDR3 is 17 residues. The CDR3 loop is CASSSIFTGARSYEQYF. The CDR3 nucleotides read TGTGCCAGCAGCTCTATCTTTACAGGGGCCCGCTCCTACGAGCAGTACTTC.

This chain uses TRBV3-1 (or the pseudogene TRBV3-2) with TRBJ1-3, with a possible D match to TRBD1 (6 bases). Looked up from germline, CDR1 is LGHDT and CDR2 is YNNKEL (reference sequence). V lost 1 base, J lost 0 bases, and 19 bases lay in between. This CDR3 has 19 residues. DNA of the CDR3: TGTGCCAGCAGCCAAGTTCTAATTTATGGACAGAACTCTGGAAACACCATATATTTT. Its protein is CASSQVLIYGQNSGNTIYF.